This T cell receptor beta chain derives from a study of regulatory T cells in long-lasting Graves disease. CDR1 and CDR2 (germline): MNHNS, SASEGT. The trim removed 5 bases at V and 1 base at J, leaving 13 bases unmatched. The CDR3 consists of 17 residues. Sample time point: persistent/refractory GD, antithyroid drugs over 5 years with positive TRAb. The authors made the TCR library using RNA they extracted from PBMCs. Into tubes containing EDTA, approximately 9.4 milliliters of peripheral blood were drawn. Building the TCR beta libraries relied on iRepertoire HTBI primers, and CDR3 regions underwent Arm-PCR. Each CDR3 protein is one row after TCRdb ran MiXCR on the multiplex PCR reads. The sample consists of about 470,000 distinct CDR3 sequences, roughly 21% of them appearing once.

V gene TRBV6-1 combines with J gene TRBJ2-7, with TRBD1 matching 8 bases. The source was peripheral blood mononuclear cells (PBMCs), collected when the disease was refractory, from a patient treated with antithyroid drugs. This receptor was taken from a female donor with Graves disease. The CDR3: CASSNTLAGGASYEQYF. The CDR3 DNA reads as TGTGCCAGCAGTAATACCCTGGCAGGGGGCGCATCCTACGAGCAGTACTTC.